These 4 T cell receptor beta chains were all obtained from the same sample, sequenced in a study of T cells in Graves' hyperthyroidism and ophthalmopathy. There were TCR beta CDR3 regions amplified from RNA transcripts. The HTBI set primed first-round TCR CDR3 RT-PCR. MiXCR, run by TCRdb on the multiplex PCR reads, gives a single entry per CDR3 protein. Here the sample spans about 540,000 distinct CDR3 sequences, around 46% being singletons. The specimen sequenced was peripheral blood or thyroid tissue (not recorded which). Receptors originate from a woman between 18 and 29 years old with Graves' hyperthyroidism.

This clonotype showed up just a few times. This chain connects TRBV19 to TRBJ2-7, with 7 nucleotides matching TRBD2. V trimming: 1 base; J trimming: 6 bases; junction bases outside the gene matches: 3. CDR3 length: 13 amino acids. Germline V gene lookup returns CDR1 LNHDA and CDR2 SQIVND (reference sequence). CDR3 coding DNA: TGTGCCAGTAGTATAGTGGAGCGGGGCGAGCAGTACTTC. It specifies CASSIVERGEQYF.

This clonotype has ten or more counts. V usage is TRBV7-9 and J usage is TRBJ1-3, with 7 nucleotides matching TRBD1. Trimming at V came to 5 bases and at J to 12 bases, leaving 4 bases not matched to a gene. This CDR3 spans 11 amino acids. Germline V gene data show CDR1 as SEHNR and CDR2 as FQNEAQ (reference sequence). The CDR3 is CASSRTGGIYF. CDR3 in DNA: TGTGCCAGCAGCCGGACAGGAGGCATATATTTT.

This clonotype was counted a few times. CDR3 sequence (DNA): TGTGCCAGCAGCTTTAACGAGAGGGGCTTCAATCAGCCCCAGCATTTT. This gives the protein CASSFNERGFNQPQHF. The chain has TRBV7-8 and TRBJ1-5; maybe TRBD1 (5 bases). The V gene lost 3 bases and the J gene lost 3 bases, with 15 bases spanning the gap. The CDR3 is 16 amino acids. In germline, CDR1 is SGHVS, CDR2 FQNEAQ.

This clonotype was recorded a few times. V usage is TRBV6-5 and J usage is TRBJ1-2; D might be TRBD1 (5 bases). This CDR3 region has 13 residues. The V end was cut by 10 bases, the J end by 8 bases, with 20 bases between. Per germline, CDR1 MNHEY and CDR2 SVGAGI. The CDR3 nucleotides read TGTGCCACCCTAACGGCAGGGAGGTACGGCTACACCTTC. Translated, it gives CATLTAGRYGYTF.